Sequencing of this T cell receptor beta chain was carried out in a study of Graves' ophthalmopathy and Graves' hyperthyroidism. Across the study: Untreated patients at initial diagnosis provided peripheral blood. Study observations and caveats: Appearing in blood as well were most expanded thyroid clonotypes above 0.001 frequency.

Exclusion covered patients with other autoimmune diseases or uncontrolled infections (as well as pregnancy or lactation). Clinical symptoms, serum thyroxine, TRAb, thyroid ultrasound and orbital computed tomography formed the basis of diagnosis. This CDR3 is built from 13 residues. Trimming at V came to 5 bases and at J to 5 bases, leaving 7 bases not matched to a gene. Per the germline V gene, CDR1 is DFQATT and CDR2 is SNEGSKA (reference sequence). As the template, RNA transcripts were used to amplify TCR beta CDR3 regions. HTBI primers served in a first-round RT-PCR, which a second-round multiplex PCR followed. MiXCR, run by TCRdb on the multiplex PCR reads, gives a single entry per CDR3 protein. Here the sample spans hundreds of thousands of distinct CDR3 sequences, approximately 40% being singletons. Only a few counts were recorded for this clonotype. Its antigen is still unknown.

This TCR derives from an adult man with Graves' ophthalmopathy. The genes are TRBV20-1 and TRBJ1-2; 8 nucleotides agree with TRBD1. Sequenced sample: peripheral blood. CDR3 residues: CSAPGQGVYGYTF. CDR3 in DNA: TGCAGTGCTCCCGGACAGGGTGTGTATGGCTACACCTTC.